Listed below are T cell receptor beta chains from one sample, sequenced in a study of T-cell reconstitution after alpha-beta-depleted transplantation in children. Each CDR3 protein gets one entry after TCRdb re-called the PCR reads with MiXCR. The sample carries 750,000 to 950,000 distinct CDR3 sequences, 16% recorded once. Source: PBMCs, mostly from graft donor cells, taken 360 days after TCRalphabeta/CD19-depleted stem cell transplant. These receptors came from a male patient between 5 and 17 years old who had a stem cell transplant for acute lymphoblastic leukemia, so the T cells may come from the graft donor. Both conserved end residues are part of each CDR3. Each record gives: D gene, V gene, clone size, J gene, CDR3 protein, CDR3 DNA. The D gene is left open where the match is weak. Size is stated for part of the rows, as once, few or many counts, or as a class when the clone is expanded.

>NA|TRBV29-1|NA|TRBJ2-5
CSVEDPWDTLKDTQYF
TGCAGCGTTGAAGATCCTTGGGACACCCTAAAAGACACCCAGTACTTC
>NA|TRBV9|few|TRBJ2-7
CASSSQRGGSRYEQYF
TGTGCCAGCAGCTCCCAAAGAGGTGGGAGTAGGTACGAGCAGTACTTC
>NA|TRBV7-2|NA|TRBJ2-5
CASSAGLETQYF
TGTGCCAGCAGCGCGGGACTGGAGACCCAGTACTTC
>NA|TRBV12-3/TRBV12-4|few|TRBJ2-7
CASSLRRDEQYF
TGTGCCAGCAGTTTACGTAGGGACGAGCAGTACTTC
>TRBD2|TRBV2|few|TRBJ2-7
CASRGLAGGPSEQYF
TGTGCCAGTCGGGGACTAGCGGGAGGGCCCTCCGAGCAGTACTTC
>NA|TRBV2|many|TRBJ2-7
CASLSFLGEYEQYF
TGTGCCAGCCTCAGCTTCCTCGGGGAGTACGAGCAGTACTTC
>NA|TRBV4-1|many|TRBJ1-1
CASSQHRGTEAFF
TGCGCCAGCAGCCAACATAGGGGGACTGAAGCTTTCTTT
>TRBD1|TRBV5-4|many|TRBJ2-1
CASKSGTGVYNEQFF
TGTGCCAGCAAATCCGGGACAGGAGTCTACAATGAGCAGTTCTTC
>NA|TRBV5-1|NA|TRBJ2-7
CASSPLPGSSYEQYF
TGCGCCAGCAGCCCACTCCCAGGGAGCTCCTACGAGCAGTACTTC
>NA|TRBV4-1|NA|TRBJ2-5
CASTRLLAPQETQYF
TGCGCCAGCACCCGCCTCCTAGCCCCCCAAGAGACCCAGTACTTC
>NA|TRBV27|few|TRBJ1-1
CASSPRDSNTEAFF
TGTGCCAGCAGTCCTAGGGACTCGAACACTGAAGCTTTCTTT
>NA|TRBV12-3/TRBV12-4|few|TRBJ2-4
CASSLLGPFVAGHPKNIQYF
TGTGCCAGCAGTTTACTCGGCCCCTTCGTGGCGGGACACCCGAAAAACATTCAGTACTTC
>TRBD2|TRBV11-1|few|TRBJ2-3
CASSLVGAAGVRADTQYF
TGTGCCAGCAGCTTAGTAGGTGCAGCGGGAGTTCGGGCAGATACGCAGTATTTT
>NA|TRBV5-1|few|TRBJ2-2
CASSLTRKTGELFF
TGCGCCAGCAGCCTAACTAGGAAGACCGGGGAGCTGTTTTTT
>NA|TRBV6-4|NA|TRBJ1-5
CALCATLGFGQNAQPQHF
TGTGCCCTCTGCGCTACCTTAGGATTCGGACAGAATGCTCAGCCCCAGCATTTT
>NA|TRBV18|few|TRBJ2-2
CASSPQTQALFF
TGTGCCAGCTCACCTCAAACACAGGCTCTGTTTTTT
>TRBD1|TRBV12-3/TRBV12-4|many|TRBJ1-1
CASSLWGTGGSEAFF
TGTGCCAGCAGCCTCTGGGGGACAGGGGGCTCTGAAGCTTTCTTT
>NA|TRBV5-1|few|TRBJ2-1
CASSSGLLSSYNEQFF
TGCGCCAGCAGCTCCGGACTGCTAAGCTCCTACAATGAGCAGTTCTTC
>NA|TRBV20-1|NA|TRBJ1-1
CSAGQRNTEAFF
TGCAGTGCAGGACAGAGGAACACTGAAGCTTTCTTT
>TRBD2|TRBV5-1|NA|TRBJ2-3
CASSPFLRRGSPSPLDTQYF
TGCGCCAGCAGCCCCTTCCTTCGGCGCGGGAGCCCCTCTCCCCTAGATACGCAGTATTTT
>TRBD2|TRBV6-2/TRBV6-3|NA|TRBJ2-1
CASSYFPPWAGGYNEQFF
TGTGCCAGCAGTTACTTCCCCCCATGGGCGGGAGGTTACAATGAGCAGTTCTTC
>TRBD2|TRBV28|many|TRBJ2-5
CASRAGGETQYF
TGTGCCAGCAGAGCGGGAGGAGAGACCCAGTACTTC
>NA|TRBV11-2|few|TRBJ1-2
CASSSSWGFNGYTF
TGTGCCAGCAGCTCTAGCTGGGGCTTCAATGGCTACACCTTC
>NA|TRBV5-1|many|TRBJ2-7
CASSLSPKGQYEQYF
TGCGCCAGCAGCTTGAGTCCTAAGGGGCAATACGAGCAGTACTTC
>NA|TRBV2|NA|TRBJ1-5
CASGDDSNQPQHF
TGTGCCAGCGGGGACGATAGCAATCAGCCCCAGCATTTT
>NA|TRBV3-1|many|TRBJ2-7
CASSQVHRYEQYF
TGTGCCAGCAGCCAAGTGCATCGCTATGAGCAGTACTTC
>NA|TRBV24-1|NA|TRBJ2-1
CATSEAGGGPDEQFF
TGTGCCACCAGTGAGGCGGGTGGGGGTCCGGATGAGCAGTTCTTC
>TRBD2|TRBV27|many|TRBJ2-1
CASSLLAGGGEQFF
TGTGCCAGCAGTTTACTAGCGGGAGGGGGTGAGCAGTTCTTC
>TRBD1|TRBV5-1|NA|TRBJ1-1
CASSLLTRGIGEAFF
TGCGCCAGCAGCTTATTGACCAGGGGGATCGGTGAAGCTTTCTTT
>NA|TRBV27|few|TRBJ2-1
CASSFLLSGEQFF
TGTGCCAGCAGTTTCCTACTGTCAGGAGAGCAGTTCTTC
>NA|TRBV20-1|many|TRBJ2-3
CSALGRPAQYF
TGCAGTGCACTGGGACGTCCGGCGCAGTATTTT
>TRBD1|TRBV12-3/TRBV12-4|NA|TRBJ2-7
CASSPQGGFITEQYF
TGTGCCAGCAGCCCACAGGGGGGTTTTATCACCGAGCAGTACTTC
>NA|TRBV10-3|many|TRBJ2-7
CAIRRDEWYEQYF
TGTGCCATCAGACGGGACGAGTGGTACGAGCAGTACTTC
>NA|TRBV20-1|NA|TRBJ2-7
CSARGARSMVYEQYF
TGCAGTGCTAGAGGGGCTAGGTCGATGGTCTACGAGCAGTACTTC
>TRBD2|TRBV6-1|NA|TRBJ2-7
CASSPLASGFYEQYF
TGTGCCAGCAGTCCCTTAGCTAGCGGGTTTTACGAGCAGTACTTC
>NA|TRBV5-5|NA|TRBJ2-5
CASSLRASAETQYF
TGTGCCAGCAGCTTGCGGGCTAGCGCAGAGACCCAGTACTTC
>NA|TRBV7-9|NA|TRBJ2-1
CASSFLPGAEEHNEQFF
TGTGCCAGCAGCTTCCTTCCGGGAGCGGAAGAACACAATGAGCAGTTCTTC
>NA|TRBV2|many|TRBJ2-3
CASSPGDVSTDTQYF
TGTGCCAGCAGCCCCGGGGACGTTAGCACAGATACGCAGTATTTT
>NA|TRBV20-1|few|TRBJ2-4
CSASGGVRSRAKNIQYF
TGCAGTGCTAGTGGGGGAGTACGGAGTCGGGCCAAAAACATTCAGTACTTC
>NA|TRBV5-1|once|TRBJ2-2
CASSPLTDTGELFF
TGCGCCAGCAGCCCGTTAACGGACACCGGGGAGCTGTTTTTT
>NA|TRBV18|few|TRBJ2-4
CASSNYIAKNIQYF
TGTGCCAGCTCGAACTATATAGCCAAAAACATTCAGTACTTC
>NA|TRBV11-2|few|TRBJ2-3
CASSPDWVMDTQYF
TGTGCCAGCAGCCCCGATTGGGTTATGGATACGCAGTATTTT
>NA|TRBV7-9|many|TRBJ2-1
CASSSNPDNEQFF
TGTGCCAGCAGCTCAAATCCGGACAATGAGCAGTTCTTC
>TRBD2|TRBV7-4|few|TRBJ2-1
CASSPTSDPNNEQFF
TGTGCCAGCAGCCCAACTAGCGACCCTAACAATGAGCAGTTCTTC
>TRBD1|TRBV24-1|few|TRBJ2-3
CATSDVKAGGVWDTQYF
TGTGCCACCAGTGATGTAAAGGCAGGGGGCGTTTGGGATACGCAGTATTTT
>NA|TRBV5-1|NA|TRBJ1-2
CASSLGDTFYGYTF
TGCGCCAGCAGCTTGGGGGACACCTTCTATGGCTACACCTTC
>TRBD2|TRBV29-1|NA|TRBJ2-5
CSVAPLLAEKGETQYF
TGCAGCGTTGCCCCGTTACTAGCGGAGAAAGGGGAGACCCAGTACTTC
>NA|TRBV12-3/TRBV12-4|NA|TRBJ2-5
CASSSGLVLQETQYF
TGTGCCAGCAGTTCGGGACTGGTGCTTCAAGAGACCCAGTACTTC
>NA|TRBV20-1|NA|TRBJ1-2
CSATTKWNYGYTF
TGCAGTGCTACGACTAAGTGGAACTATGGCTACACCTTC
>TRBD1|TRBV3-1|NA|TRBJ2-7
CASSRDRHYEQHF
TGTGCCAGCAGCCGGGACAGGCACTACGAGCAGCACTTC
>NA|TRBV5-5|few|TRBJ2-7
CASSFFPLNEQYF
TGTGCCAGCAGCTTTTTCCCGTTGAACGAGCAGTACTTC
>NA|TRBV7-8|NA|TRBJ2-3
CASSARRLSTDTQYF
TGTGCCAGCAGCGCAAGGAGACTTAGCACAGATACGCAGTATTTT
>NA|TRBV12-3/TRBV12-4|NA|TRBJ2-1
CASSLMLGFYEQFF
TGTGCCAGCAGTTTAATGTTGGGTTTCTATGAGCAGTTCTTC
>TRBD1|TRBV12-3/TRBV12-4|NA|TRBJ2-7
CASRPTGGNEQYF
TGTGCCAGCAGACCGACAGGGGGCAACGAGCAGTACTTC
>NA|TRBV15|few|TRBJ2-1
CATSRPIWRSSYNEQFF
TGTGCCACCAGCCGTCCAATTTGGAGGAGCTCCTACAATGAGCAGTTCTTC